The following is a T cell receptor (beta chain) sequence with its context. This record comes from a study of blood T cell repertoires in COVID-19. The wider study: The analysed material was cDNA or gDNA that came from T cells, B-cell-depleted T cells, or PBMCs.

TCRdb's table, derived via immunoSEQ multiplex PCR, lists solely in-frame clones and lacks some. The top ten hold less than 0.6% of the sample, which has 150,000 to 160,000 clones, around 90% seen once. After removal of 4 bases from V and 2 bases from J, the junction contained 4 bases not matched to a gene. CDR1 and CDR2 (germline): SGHDT, YYEEEE. The CDR3 length is 14 residues. The clonotype originates from a man over 45 with acute or convalescent COVID-19. Input material: peripheral blood. The chain employs TRBV5-6 and TRBJ2-7; 9 positions match TRBD1. The CDR3 coding sequence is TGTGCCAGCAGCGCGGGACAGGGTACCTACGAGCAGTACGTC. Translating it yields CASSAGQGTYEQYV.